One sample yielded the 5 T cell receptor beta chains listed below, sequenced in a study of PD-1 blockade in classical Hodgkin lymphoma (dated by TCRdb to the early 2020s). The sample's time point label, decoded: newly diagnosed, previously untreated cHL patient sample. CD4+ T cells were purified from thawed PBMCs by magnetic negative selection with a Miltenyi CD4+ T cell isolation kit. Library method: the immunoSEQ multiplex PCR assay. Drawn from immuneACCESS, this table holds only the in-frame rearrangements with V and J called that TCRdb kept. Clones are partly lost; checked studies trace under half to an unresolved V gene and leave the rest unexplained. A total of some 30,000 clones appear in this sample, 88% of them only once. The top ten clones comprise roughly 1.2% of the sample. The material sequenced was CD4+ T cells from blood. These receptors were collected from a human donor with classical Hodgkin lymphoma.

The chain carries TRBV27 and TRBJ1-1; D not certain. This CDR3 is 15 amino acids long. Trimming took 0 bases from V and 4 from J, leaving 12 bases between them. CDR1 MNHEY and CDR2 SMNVEV come from the germline V gene (reference sequence). The CDR3 loop reads CASSLSFGIATEAFF. The CDR3 DNA follows: TGTGCCAGCAGTTTATCGTTCGGGATCGCCACTGAAGCTTTCTTT.

Only a few counts were recorded for this clone. This chain connects TRBV2 to TRBJ1-5, with D perhaps TRBD1 (5 bases). The CDR3 is made up of 13 amino acids. Deletions cut 8 bases from V and 3 bases from J, with 11 bases between. Germline V gene data show CDR1 as SNHLY and CDR2 as FYNNEI. The DNA of the CDR3 is TGTGCCAGCGAATGGGACGCCAATCAGCCCCAGCATTTT. It codes for CASEWDANQPQHF.

The chain uses TRBV19 and TRBJ1-5; D gene uncertain. CDR3 length: 14 residues. The germline V gene has CDR1 LNHDA and CDR2 SQIVND (reference sequence). Trimming took 3 bases from V and 3 from J, leaving 9 bases between them. CDR3 nucleotide sequence: TGTGCCAGTAGTATTGGCGGGAACAATCAGCCCCAGCATTTT. It yields the protein CASSIGGNNQPQHF.

V and J are TRBV2 and TRBJ2-7, with TRBD2 identical over 11 bases. Germline-derived CDR1 and CDR2 are SNHLY and FYNNEI. CDR3 length: 13 amino acids. J was trimmed by 3 bases and V by 7 bases; bases with no gene match: 2. Here the CDR3 reads CASKGLAVYEQYF. CDR3 in DNA: TGTGCCAGCAAGGGACTAGCGGTCTACGAGCAGTACTTC. Supplemented by reference TRBV2 and TRBJ2-7, the full variable domain reads EPEVTQTPSHQVTQMGQEVILRCVPISNHLYFYWYRQILGQKVEFLVSFYNNEISEKSEIFDDQFSVERPDGSNFTLKIRSTKLEDSAMYFCASKGLAVYEQYFGPGTRLTVT.

The chain is built from TRBV23-1 and TRBJ1-5, with a tentative D call TRBD1 (5 bases). TRBV23-1 is an ORF, with its function uncertain. The CDR3 is 15 residues long. V was trimmed by 6 bases and J by 4 bases, leaving 16 bases between them. The CDR3 here is CASSPGGATNQPQHF. DNA for the CDR3: TGCGCCAGCAGCCCCGGAGGGGCAACAAATCAGCCCCAGCATTTT.